Below, 11 T cell receptor beta chains from the same sample are listed, as sequenced in a study of cytomegalovirus exposure and HLA in healthy donors. 13 Jbeta primers and 60 Vbeta primers were used for the PCR. Here immunoSEQ multiplex PCR was the method, and the copy in TCRdb shows in-frame clones only, minus some. This table holds tens of thousands of clones, roughly 74% found once. Input material: PBMCs. Source of these receptors: a woman in her 30s in good health and CMV-seropositive.

CDR3 residues: CASSPPGQPDQPQHF. Here the CDR3 DNA reads TGTGCCAGCTCACCACCGGGGCAGCCAGATCAGCCCCAGCATTTT. This rearrangement joins TRBV18 to TRBJ1-5; D may be TRBD1 (5 bases). V was pared by 0 bases and J by 5 bases, with 11 bases between. Germline lookup yields CDR1 KGHSH and CDR2 LQKENI. CDR3 length: 15 residues. The full variable domain, completed using reference TRBV18 and TRBJ1-5, is NAGVMQNPRHLVRRRGQEARLRCSPMKGHSHVYWYRQLPEEGLKFMVYLQKENIIDESGMPKERFSAEFPKEGPSILRIQQVVRGDSAAYFCASSPPGQPDQPQHFGDGTRLSIL.

The chain is built from TRBV29-1 and TRBJ2-5; TRBD2 is a possible D gene (6 bases). V was trimmed by 7 bases and J by 5 bases, leaving 14 bases between them. Germline V gene data show CDR1 as SQVTM and CDR2 as ANQGSEA. This CDR3 spans 12 amino acids. CDR3 in amino acids: CSAGLRGETQYF. The DNA for the CDR3 is TGCAGCGCCGGACTCCGGGGGGAGACCCAGTACTTC.

The V and J genes are TRBV30 and TRBJ2-3; 9 bases are shared with TRBD1. This CDR3 spans 15 amino acids. CDR1 and CDR2 (germline): GTSNPN, SVGIG (reference sequence). Losses at the gene ends were 2 bases for V and 0 bases for J; bases not matched to a gene: 3. CDR3 DNA sequence: TGTGCCTGGAGTACAGGGGGCCGAAGCACAGATACGCAGTATTTT. This translates into CAWSTGGRSTDTQYF.

The chain couples TRBV6-5 to TRBJ2-7; 9 bases match TRBD2. The V gene end was trimmed by 4 bases and the J gene end by 7 bases; junction bases not matched to a gene: 14. This CDR3 is built from 16 residues. Germline V gene sequence: CDR1 MNHEY, CDR2 SVGAGI. CDR3 in DNA: TGTGCCAGCAGTTCCCCCGTCGCGGGAGGGCCTGGGGAGCAGTACTTC. Protein product: CASSSPVAGGPGEQYF.

This rearrangement joins TRBV6-5 to TRBJ2-2, with D maybe TRBD1 (6 bases). This CDR3 is built from 14 residues. V lost 3 bases to trimming and J lost 6 bases, with 11 bases between them. Germline CDR1 reads MNHEY; CDR2 reads SVGAGI. The CDR3, as DNA: TGTGCCAGCAGTTATGACAGGCCCTCCGGGGAGCTGTTTTTT. It specifies CASSYDRPSGELFF.

The chain couples TRBV29-1 to TRBJ1-1; D gene ambiguous. The CDR3 totals 10 residues. Trimming cost V 0 bases and J 10 bases, with 6 bases left between them. Germline CDR1 SQVTM, CDR2 ANQGSEA. CDR3 loop: CSVEEGRAFF. DNA for the CDR3: TGCAGCGTTGAAGAGGGGAGAGCTTTCTTT.

V is TRBV5-6 and J is TRBJ2-7; a weak D match, TRBD1 (6 bases). Per the germline V gene, CDR1 is SGHDT and CDR2 is YYEEEE. The CDR3 is made up of 12 amino acids. V was trimmed by 4 bases and J by 2 bases, leaving 7 bases between them. CDR3 DNA sequence: TGTGCCAGCAGCCGGGACACCTACGAGCAGTACTTC. This translates into CASSRDTYEQYF.

The chain has TRBV29-1 and TRBJ2-7; 7 nucleotides match TRBD1. V dropped 7 bases and J dropped 0; count of bases not matched to a gene: 6. The CDR3 is made up of 13 amino acids. CDR1 is SQVTM and CDR2 is ANQGSEA in the germline V gene. The CDR3 loop reads CSAGTANSYEQYF. The CDR3 DNA follows: TGCAGCGCCGGGACAGCTAACTCCTACGAGCAGTACTTC.

J is TRBJ1-2 and V is TRBV28; TRBD1 is a possible D gene (6 bases). Per germline, CDR1 MDHEN and CDR2 SYDVKM. V lost 6 bases and J lost 6, with 11 bases in between. The CDR3 is 12 residues long. CDR3 protein: CASRTQGHGYTF. Here the CDR3 DNA reads TGTGCCAGCAGGACACAGGGACATGGCTACACCTTC.

This clone was recorded only once. This chain links TRBV25-1 with TRBJ2-6, with D perhaps matching TRBD2 (5 bases). CDR1 and CDR2 (germline): MGHDK, SYGVNS. With 0 bases removed from V and 0 bases from J, the gap between germline ends came to 12 bases. The CDR3 loop spans 18 amino acids. The CDR3 coding sequence is TGTGCCAGCAGTGAATATGGCGGGCCACGCTCTGGGGCCAACGTCCTGACTTTC. Residues: CASSEYGGPRSGANVLTF.

The chain carries TRBV4-1 and TRBJ2-4; 10 bases are shared with TRBD2. The V and J ends lost 1 base and 8 bases, in that order; junction bases with no gene match: 5. Germline CDR1 and CDR2: MGHRA and YSYEKL. This CDR3 comprises 15 residues. CDR3 nucleotides: TGCGCCAGCAGCCAAGCTAGCGGGAGACTTGACATTCAGTACTTC. Its translation: CASSQASGRLDIQYF.